Shown below are 17 T cell receptor beta chains from a single sample sequenced in a study of blood T cells in healthy people across ages. A second about 6 to 12 cycle PCR used barcoded and J-beta primers. TCRdb used MiXCR to reprocess the 5' RACE reads, holding one entry per CDR3 protein. The table records 1.5 million to 2 million distinct CDR3 sequences, about 39% of them present only once. The sample consisted of blood. Source of these receptors: a human donor in good health.

The chain combines TRBV5-1 with TRBJ2-4; possible D gene TRBD1, 6 bases. The V gene lost 0 bases and the J gene lost 13 bases, with 17 bases spanning the gap. The CDR3 runs to 14 residues. Looked up from germline, CDR1 is SGHRS and CDR2 is YFSETQ. The CDR3 spells CASSLDIQGYEQYF. DNA of the CDR3: TGCGCCAGCAGCTTGGACATACAGGGCTATGAGCAGTACTTC.

V and J are TRBV5-4 and TRBJ2-7; D assignment may be TRBD1 or TRBD2 (5 bases each). The J call may be incorrect, as the DNA end agrees better with TRBJ2-5. This CDR3 is built from 16 residues. Germline CDR1 and CDR2: SGHNT and YYREEE (reference sequence). The CDR3: CASSPGLATTGETQYF. The CDR3 DNA reads as TGTGCCAGCAGCCCAGGGCTAGCCACCACTGGGGAGACCCAGTACTTC.

This clonotype turned up a few times. The chain is built from TRBV11-3 and TRBJ2-1, with 9 bases fitting TRBD2. CDR1 is SGHNT, CDR2 YENEEA, per germline. V trimming: 9 bases; J trimming: 7 bases; junction bases outside the gene matches: 10. The CDR3 has 14 residues. CDR3 loop: CASLPAGGHNEQFF. The DNA for the CDR3 is TGTGCCAGTCTCCCGGCGGGGGGGCATAATGAGCAGTTCTTC. The full variable domain, completed using reference TRBV11-3 and TRBJ2-1, is EAGVVQSPRYKIIEKKQPVAFWCNPISGHNTLYWYLQNLGQGPELLIRYENEEAVDDSQLPKDRFSAERLKGVDSTLKIQPAELGDSAVYLCASLPAGGHNEQFFGPGTRLTVL.

Points on this clonotype: This could be a read error, since a much larger clone is one nucleotide away. The rearrangement links TRBV5-1 to TRBJ1-1; D is uncertain. Germline V gene sequence: CDR1 SGHRS, CDR2 YFSETQ. The CDR3 loop spans 14 amino acids. The germline V and J ends were trimmed by 1 base and 1 base, with 8 bases remaining between them. The CDR3 nucleotides are TGCGCCAGCAGCTTGACTCTGAGGAACACTGAAGCTTTCTTT. Protein: CASSLTLRNTEAFF.

The chain links TRBV7-2 to TRBJ1-4; 7 nucleotides align to TRBD1. The CDR3 covers 13 residues. V was clipped by 4 bases and J by 7 bases; unmatched bases: 3. Germline-derived CDR1 and CDR2 are SGHTA and FQGNSA. The CDR3 region has the DNA TGTGCCAGCAGCTCCGGGACAGCTGAAAAACTGTTTTTT. Protein sequence: CASSSGTAEKLFF.

The gene calls are TRBV11-2 and TRBJ2-5; the D is unclear. The V and J ends lost 1 base and 0 bases respectively, with 6 bases between them. Germline CDR1 is SGHAT and CDR2 is FQNNGV. CDR3 size: 14 residues. The CDR3 nucleotides are TGTGCCAGCAGCTTAGGGAACGACCAAGAGACCCAGTACTTC. Residues: CASSLGNDQETQYF.

This chain links TRBV29-1 with TRBJ1-2; 7 nucleotides line up with TRBD1. The V segment lost 3 bases and the J segment 2 bases; nucleotides outside the gene matches: 12. From germline, CDR1 is SQVTM and CDR2 ANQGSEA. The CDR3 is 16 residues long. CDR3 in amino acids: CSVDGYPGQPNYGYTF. CDR3 nucleotide sequence: TGCAGCGTTGATGGTTACCCGGGACAGCCGAACTATGGCTACACCTTC.

The sample holds a few counts of this clonotype. The chain has TRBV7-9 and TRBJ2-7; D may be TRBD2 (7 bases). The J call may be incorrect, as the DNA end agrees better with TRBJ2-5. The CDR3 has 14 residues. Germline V gene data show CDR1 as SEHNR and CDR2 as FQNEAQ (reference sequence). The CDR3 sequence is CASSSRTRGGTQYF. The CDR3 DNA sequence: TGTGCCAGCAGCTCCCGGACTAGAGGGGGGACCCAGTACTTC.

The chain employs TRBV5-4 and TRBJ2-7; 9 nucleotides line up with TRBD1. The germline gives CDR1 SGHNT, CDR2 YYREEE (reference sequence). This CDR3 has 14 amino acids. V dropped 0 bases and J dropped 7; count of bases not matched to a gene: 5. CDR3 sequence reads: CASSLEQGALEQYF. CDR3 nucleotide sequence: TGTGCCAGCAGCTTGGAACAGGGGGCTCTGGAGCAGTACTTC.

The chain joins TRBV6-5 to TRBJ2-7; D might be TRBD1 or TRBD2, each matching 5 bases. The CDR3 runs to 15 residues. Germline-derived CDR1 and CDR2 are MNHEY and SVGAGI. V shed 0 bases and J shed 6 bases, with 15 bases lying between them. CDR3 in DNA: TGTGCCAGCAGTTACTCGATGGGGGAGTTGGGCGAGCAGTACTTC. Translating gives CASSYSMGELGEQYF.

This clonotype was seen more than once but under ten times. The V call is TRBV29-1, the J call TRBJ2-1, with TRBD1 identical over 8 bases. This CDR3 region has 15 residues. V lost 6 bases and J lost 6; bases outside the gene matches: 13. Germline-derived CDR1 and CDR2 are SQVTM and ANQGSEA. The chain's CDR3 is CSVGMEDRAANEQFF. CDR3 nucleotides: TGCAGCGTGGGGATGGAGGACAGGGCGGCCAATGAGCAGTTCTTC.

This chain links TRBV7-8 with TRBJ1-2, with a weak D call TRBD1 (6 bases). The V end was cut by 5 bases, the J end by 4 bases, with 23 bases between. Germline CDR1 SGHVS, CDR2 FQNEAQ. The CDR3 runs 17 residues. CDR3 DNA: TGTGCCAGCAGCCTAACTGGGGGGGGCATTAATTTCTATGGCTACACCTTC. Its translation: CASSLTGGGINFYGYTF.

This sequence joins TRBV5-6 and TRBJ1-1; D gene uncertain. This CDR3 region has 16 residues. Trimming left V 0 bases short and J 4 bases short, with 16 bases between. CDR1 and CDR2 (germline): SGHDT, YYEEEE. The CDR3 protein is CASSLGRNRRSTEAFF. CDR3 sequence (DNA): TGTGCCAGCAGCTTGGGGCGGAACCGCCGGAGCACTGAAGCTTTCTTT.

CDR3 nucleotide sequence: TGTGCCACCACGGGGACAGGGTTTAATGAAAAACTGTTTTTT. It translates to CATTGTGFNEKLFF. The chain uses TRBV15 and TRBJ1-4, with 9 bases matching TRBD1. The J segment lost 4 bases and the V segment lost 7 bases, leaving 4 bases of the junction unmatched. CDR3 length: 14 residues. Per germline, CDR1 LNHNV and CDR2 YYDKDF (reference sequence).

The V gene is TRBV7-2, the J gene TRBJ1-2; D gene uncertain. Germline V gene data show CDR1 as SGHTA and CDR2 as FQGNSA. The ends were cut back, 2 bases at V and 3 bases at J, with 10 bases in the middle. This CDR3 has 14 amino acids. The CDR3 coding sequence is TGTGCCAGCAGCTTAAGGTGGGCAGACTATGGCTACACCTTC. Translation: CASSLRWADYGYTF.

This chain connects TRBV2 to TRBJ1-1; D perhaps matches TRBD1 (6 bases). The CDR3 contains 13 residues. Between the trimmed V and J ends, which lost 4 bases and 4 bases, there was a span of 10 bases. Germline lookup yields CDR1 SNHLY and CDR2 FYNNEI. CDR3 sequence reads: CASSVGHSTEAFF. The CDR3 region has the DNA TGTGCCAGCAGTGTGGGACACTCCACTGAAGCTTTCTTT.

This clonotype turned up a few times. J is TRBJ2-7 and V is TRBV7-9; tentatively, D is TRBD2 (6 bases). The germline V gene encodes CDR1 SEHNR and CDR2 FQNEAQ (reference sequence). The CDR3 extends over 14 amino acids. The CDR3 region is CTGSPQGGGDEQYF. The CDR3 nucleotides are TGTACCGGCAGCCCTCAGGGAGGCGGGGACGAGCAGTACTTC.